The 7 T cell receptor beta chains below were found in one sample sequenced in a study of control samples from healthy donors and cancer patients. Clones were read by immunoSEQ multiplex PCR, and TCRdb kept only the in-frame ones, dropping some. The sample shows about 220,000 clones, just under 95% of them seen only once. Sequencing input: blood. The receptors were sampled from a man aged 45 to 65 in good health.

This sequence joins TRBV2 and TRBJ2-1; D is possibly TRBD2 (5 bases). Trimming stripped 5 bases from V and 3 bases from J, with 14 bases between. The germline gives CDR1 SNHLY, CDR2 FYNNEI. The CDR3 extends over 15 amino acids. In DNA form, the CDR3 reads TGTGCCAGCAGTAACTCCGGGAAGATCTACAATGAGCAGTTCTTC. Translating it yields CASSNSGKIYNEQFF.

This rearrangement joins TRBV5-1 to TRBJ2-3; TRBD1 aligns across 11 bases. The CDR3 extends over 16 amino acids. V trimming: 0 bases; J trimming: 3 bases; junction bases outside the gene matches: 3. Germline values: CDR1 SGHRS, CDR2 YFSETQ. The CDR3, as DNA: TGCGCCAGCAGCTTGGCCGGGACAGGGGGGACAGATACGCAGTATTTT. Its translation is CASSLAGTGGTDTQYF.

This chain joins TRBV5-1 and TRBJ2-3, with a tentative D call TRBD2 (6 bases). The CDR3 length is 14 residues. Trimming removed 5 bases from V and 1 base from J, with 11 bases in between. Germline V lookup: CDR1 SGHRS, CDR2 YFSETQ. The CDR3 here is CASSTGEGTDTQYF. CDR3 sequence (DNA): TGCGCCAGCAGTACTGGGGAGGGCACAGATACGCAGTATTTT.

The chain links TRBV2 to TRBJ1-2; TRBD1 is a possible D gene (5 bases). The length of the CDR3 is 14 residues. Germline assignment: CDR1 SNHLY and CDR2 FYNNEI. With 5 bases removed from V and 3 bases from J, the gap between germline ends came to 13 bases. The CDR3 reads CASSLEKGYYGYTF. The CDR3, as DNA: TGTGCCAGCAGTCTGGAAAAGGGGTACTATGGCTACACCTTC.

This chain links TRBV28 with TRBJ2-4; D gene unclear. Germline V gene data show CDR1 as MDHEN and CDR2 as SYDVKM. The CDR3 contains 15 residues. V dropped 3 bases and J dropped 0 bases, with 9 bases sitting between them. The CDR3 coding sequence is TGTGCCAGCAGTTTGCCCGGTATAGCCAAAAACATTCAGTACTTC. As protein: CASSLPGIAKNIQYF.

Here the CDR3 reads CASSRGNTGELFF. The CDR3 DNA sequence: TGTGCCAGCAGCCGGGGGAACACCGGGGAGCTGTTTTTT. The chain employs TRBV7-6 and TRBJ2-2, with D tentatively TRBD2 (5 bases). Germline V gene data show CDR1 as SGHVS and CDR2 as FNYEAQ. This CDR3 is 13 amino acids long. V was cut by 5 bases and J by 1 base, with 5 bases left in between.

V gene TRBV19 combines with J gene TRBJ2-1; 9 positions agree with TRBD1. The ends lost 1 base at V and 5 bases at J; junction bases unmatched: 3. CDR3 length equals 15 residues. The germline V gene has CDR1 LNHDA and CDR2 SQIVND (reference sequence). The chain's CDR3 is CASSIGGQGHNEQFF. In DNA, the CDR3 is TGTGCCAGTAGTATAGGGGGACAGGGACACAATGAGCAGTTCTTC.